What follows are 12 T cell receptor beta chains derived from one specimen sequenced in a study of response to subunit inactivated influenza vaccine. TCRdb reprocessed the RT-PCR reads via MiXCR and lists one record per CDR3 protein. There are 300,000 to 350,000 distinct CDR3 sequences in the sample; 22% occur only once, and under 13% lies in the top ten. Source: PBMCs from blood, taken about 20 months after vaccination. Source of these receptors: a man between 50 and 70 years old who received an inactivated influenza vaccine.

This clonotype was counted a few times. The chain has TRBV5-1 and TRBJ1-1, with D possibly TRBD1 on 6 matching bases. The CDR3 runs 16 residues. V was cut by 6 bases and J by 1 base, with 19 bases left in between. Germline V CDR1 and CDR2: SGHRS, YFSETQ. The CDR3, as DNA: TGCGCCAGCACCGATCGACAGGTCTGGGAGAACACTGAAGCTTTCTTT. This translates into CASTDRQVWENTEAFF.

The chain has TRBV5-6 and TRBJ2-6; 11 bases fit TRBD2. The germline V gene has CDR1 SGHDT and CDR2 YYEEEE. Unmatched junction bases numbered 4, after V lost 0 bases and J lost 2 bases. The length of the CDR3 is 18 residues. The CDR3 is CASSLGLAGGPGANVLTF. The CDR3 DNA sequence: TGTGCCAGCAGCTTGGGGTTAGCGGGAGGGCCTGGGGCCAACGTCCTGACTTTC.

This clonotype was seen only a few times. The J gene is TRBJ1-1, the V gene TRBV6-2 or TRBV6-3; weak D call: TRBD1 (5 bases). This CDR3 spans 17 amino acids. Per the germline V gene, CDR1 is MNHEY and CDR2 is SVGEGT. The V end was cut by 1 base, the J end by 1 base, with 16 bases between. The CDR3 loop is CASSYWKLRDWNTEAFF. The CDR3 nucleotides read TGTGCCAGCAGTTACTGGAAACTCCGGGACTGGAACACTGAAGCTTTCTTT.

This clonotype was seen a few times. This chain links TRBV27 with TRBJ1-6; the D is unclear. V lost 7 bases and J lost 0, with 13 bases in between. CDR3 length: 16 amino acids. Per germline, CDR1 MNHEY and CDR2 SMNVEV (reference sequence). CDR3: CASKPRASSYNSPLHF. CDR3 coding DNA: TGTGCCAGCAAGCCCCGGGCGAGCTCCTATAATTCACCCCTCCACTTT.

V usage is TRBV6-1 and J usage is TRBJ2-1; D is uncertain. Trimming cost V 5 bases and J 0 bases, with 11 bases left between them. There are 15 residues in the CDR3. CDR1 MNHNS and CDR2 SASEGT come from the germline V gene. The CDR3, as DNA: TGTGCCAGCAGTCCCGATCCCGGCTCCTACAATGAGCAGTTCTTC. It is translated as CASSPDPGSYNEQFF.

V is TRBV7-2 and J is TRBJ1-2; D is uncertain. CDR3 length: 12 residues. The V gene lost 5 bases and the J gene lost 4 bases, with 8 bases spanning the gap. CDR1 and CDR2 (germline): SGHTA, FQGNSA. Written as DNA, the CDR3 is TGTGCCAGCAGCACCCACCGCTATGGCTACACCTTC. The encoded protein is CASSTHRYGYTF.

This rearrangement joins TRBV6-2 or TRBV6-3 to TRBJ1-2; 8 positions match TRBD1. This CDR3 spans 13 amino acids. The V segment lost 4 bases and the J segment 8 bases; nucleotides outside the gene matches: 6. CDR1 is MNHEY, CDR2 SVGEGT, per germline. CDR3 loop: CASSSPDRVGYTF. The CDR3, as DNA: TGTGCCAGCAGTTCCCCGGACAGGGTCGGCTACACCTTC.

This clonotype appeared a few times. The CDR3 coding sequence is TGTGCCAGCAGCATCAGCTACAATGAGCAGTTCTTC. Protein product: CASSISYNEQFF. The chain couples TRBV12-3 or TRBV12-4 to TRBJ2-1; D remains ambiguous. The CDR3 is 12 residues long. Trimming stripped 6 bases from V and 3 bases from J, with 6 bases between.

The chain has TRBV20-1 and TRBJ1-5, with D possibly being TRBD1 (5 bases). Per germline, CDR1 DFQATT and CDR2 SNEGSKA (reference sequence). V lost 7 bases and J lost 5, with 15 bases in between. The CDR3 is 13 amino acids. The CDR3 nucleotides read TGCAGTGTCAGAGGGCAGGGCTATCAGCCCCAGCATTTT. Its translation is CSVRGQGYQPQHF.

The CDR3 DNA follows: TGTGCCAGCACTACGGGACAGGTTAGCAATCAGCCCCAGCATTTT. Translating gives CASTTGQVSNQPQHF. The chain is built from TRBV6-2 or TRBV6-3 and TRBJ1-5; 8 bases align to TRBD1. J was trimmed by 0 bases and V by 7 bases; bases with no gene match: 5. Germline CDR1 is MNHEY and CDR2 is SVGEGT. This CDR3 has 15 residues.

The chain uses TRBV25-1 and TRBJ2-1; D unclear. Germline V lookup: CDR1 MGHDK, CDR2 SYGVNS. V shed 8 bases and J shed 8 bases, with 19 bases lying between them. This CDR3 is built from 14 residues. This CDR3 reads CASSLSRASDEQFF. The CDR3 DNA is TGTGCCAGCTCTCTCAGTAGGGCTTCGGATGAGCAGTTCTTC.

This clonotype showed up just a few times. The chain joins TRBV24-1 to TRBJ2-1; maybe TRBD2 (5 bases). The V gene's germline CDR1 is KGHDR and CDR2 SFDVKD. With 3 bases removed from V and 6 bases from J, the gap between germline ends came to 17 bases. The CDR3 runs 16 residues. CDR3 sequence (DNA): TGTGCCACCAGTGATCCCCTCCGGGGTTGGGGCAATGAGCAGTTCTTC. Amino acids: CATSDPLRGWGNEQFF.